The 2 T cell receptor beta chains in this list originate from one sample, sequenced in a study of T cell responses to AZD1222 COVID-19 vaccine. Sequencing was performed with immunoSEQ multiplex PCR; in TCRdb, only in-frame clones are kept and a portion is missing. The top ten clones hold about 7.7% of a sample with about 85,000 clones, 70% to 90% of them seen once. The material sequenced was peripheral blood, taken on day 0 of AZD1222 vaccination. The receptors originated from an adult in good health.

This chain connects TRBV5-5 to TRBJ1-5; D unresolved. Trimming removed 4 bases at V and 3 bases at J, with 11 bases between. Per germline, CDR1 SGHKS and CDR2 YYEKEE (reference sequence). The CDR3 covers 14 residues. This chain's CDR3 is CASSPGWANQPQHF. The DNA of the CDR3 is TGTGCCAGCAGCCCGGGATGGGCCAATCAGCCCCAGCATTTT.

The chain couples TRBV6-5 to TRBJ1-6, with TRBD1 identical over 8 bases. The trim removed 2 bases at V and 10 bases at J, leaving 7 bases unmatched. The CDR3 is 15 amino acids. CDR1 and CDR2 (germline): MNHEY, SVGAGI. The CDR3 bases are TGTGCCAGCAGTTACCAGGACAGGGTGCGGTCACCCCTCCACTTT. As protein: CASSYQDRVRSPLHF.